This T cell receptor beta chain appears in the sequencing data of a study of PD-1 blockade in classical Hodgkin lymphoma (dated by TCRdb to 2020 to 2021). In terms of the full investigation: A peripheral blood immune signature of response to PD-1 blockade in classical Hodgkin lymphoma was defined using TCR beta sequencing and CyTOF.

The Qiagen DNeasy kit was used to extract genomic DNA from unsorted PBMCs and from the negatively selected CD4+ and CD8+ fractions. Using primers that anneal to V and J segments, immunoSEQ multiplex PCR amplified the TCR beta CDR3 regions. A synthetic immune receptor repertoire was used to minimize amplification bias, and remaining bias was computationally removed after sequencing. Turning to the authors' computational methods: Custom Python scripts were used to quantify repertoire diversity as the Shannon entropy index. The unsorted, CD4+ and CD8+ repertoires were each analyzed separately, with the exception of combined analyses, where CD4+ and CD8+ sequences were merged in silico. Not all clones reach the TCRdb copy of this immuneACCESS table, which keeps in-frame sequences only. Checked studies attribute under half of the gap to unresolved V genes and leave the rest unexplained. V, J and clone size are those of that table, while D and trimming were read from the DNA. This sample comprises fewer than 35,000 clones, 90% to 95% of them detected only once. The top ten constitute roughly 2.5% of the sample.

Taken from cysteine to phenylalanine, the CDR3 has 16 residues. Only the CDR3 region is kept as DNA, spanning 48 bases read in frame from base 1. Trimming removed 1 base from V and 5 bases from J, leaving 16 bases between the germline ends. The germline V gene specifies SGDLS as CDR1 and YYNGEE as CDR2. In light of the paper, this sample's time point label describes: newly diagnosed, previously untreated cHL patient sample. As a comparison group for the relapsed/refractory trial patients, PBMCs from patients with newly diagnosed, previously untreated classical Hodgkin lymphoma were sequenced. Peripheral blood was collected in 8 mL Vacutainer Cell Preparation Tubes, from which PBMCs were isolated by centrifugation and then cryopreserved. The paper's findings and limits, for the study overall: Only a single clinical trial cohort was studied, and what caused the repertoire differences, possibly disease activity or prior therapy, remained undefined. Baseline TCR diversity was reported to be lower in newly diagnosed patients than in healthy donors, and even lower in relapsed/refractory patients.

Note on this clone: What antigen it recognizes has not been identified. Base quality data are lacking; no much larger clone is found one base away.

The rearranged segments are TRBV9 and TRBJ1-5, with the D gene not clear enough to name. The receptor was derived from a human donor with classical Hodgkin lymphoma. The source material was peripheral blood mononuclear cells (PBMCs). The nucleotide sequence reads TGTGCCAGCAGCGTATTATTCAGTATTTTGCATCAGCCCCAGCATTTT. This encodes CASSVLFSILHQPQHF.